This T cell receptor beta chain was sequenced in a study of control samples from healthy donors and cancer patients. Trimming at V came to 4 bases and at J to 0 bases, leaving 10 bases not matched to a gene. The CDR3 is made up of 19 amino acids. Germline CDR1 is MNHEY and CDR2 is SMNVEV (reference sequence). Data came from immunoSEQ multiplex PCR; TCRdb stores just in-frame clones and leaves some out. The sample contains 110,000 or so clones, 80% to 90% of which appear only once. Sequencing was performed on blood. V and J are TRBV27 and TRBJ2-6; 9 bases agree with TRBD1. This TCR was recovered from a man in his forties or fifties in good health. CDR3 sequence reads: CASSSPSGTGTSGANVLTF. As DNA, the CDR3 is TGTGCCAGCAGTTCCCCATCCGGGACAGGGACCTCTGGGGCCAACGTCCTGACTTTC.